This T cell receptor (beta chain) is from a study of blood T cell repertoires in COVID-19. Study-level information: Collection of acute and convalescent COVID-19 samples took place in the United States, Italy and Spain. Nucleic acid was either cDNA or gDNA, and it came from T cells, B-cell-depleted T cells, or PBMCs.

How the authors handled the data: Estimation of nucleated cell counts was performed using reference gene primer amplification. Libraries were prepared by immunoSEQ multiplex PCR; TCRdb keeps only in-frame clonotypes and omits some of them. V and J calls and clone size are as listed in that table; D and trimming were resolved from the DNA. The sample lists nearly 350,000 clones, 90% to 95% occurring once. V was pared by 3 bases and J by 2 bases, with 7 bases of the junction left unmatched. Germline CDR1 DFQATT, CDR2 SNEGSKA (reference sequence). The CDR3 extends over 15 amino acids. The chain links TRBV20-1 to TRBJ2-1; the match to TRBD2 covers 7 bases. Material for sequencing was peripheral blood. The TCR sequence derives from a woman under 30 who had recovered from COVID-19. CDR3 nucleotide sequence: TGCAGTGCTAGTTTCCGCGGGAGCCCCTACAATGAGCAGTTCTTC. It is translated as CSASFRGSPYNEQFF.